This paragraph covers one TCR beta chain sequence. What it binds is unknown. This sample is part of a study of early T cells in non-severe SARS-CoV-2 infection. Study at large: Alpha and beta chains were unpaired, from unsorted whole-blood bulk RNA.

Unique molecular identifiers (one per individual cDNA molecule) were attached. TCRdb reprocessed the 5' RACE reads with MiXCR, giving one entry per CDR3 protein. The profile covers about 42,000 distinct CDR3 sequences, with approximately 7.1% appearing a single time and under 5% taken by the ten largest. Study-level findings and limits: Anti-spike CD8 specificities were favored by VDJdb matching, whose results missed private and CD4 specificities.

The CDR3 has 11 amino acids. Germline trimming cut 7 bases from V and 7 bases from J; bases unmatched to any gene: 4. Germline V lookup: CDR1 SQVTM, CDR2 ANQGSEA. This chain joins TRBV29-1 and TRBJ2-1; 7 bases match TRBD1. This TCR was recovered from an adult who was a healthcare worker with PCR-confirmed SARS-CoV-2 infection or an uninfected control (not recorded which). The material sequenced was whole blood. This CDR3 reads CSAEGANEQFF. CDR3 sequence (DNA): TGCAGCGCCGAGGGGGCAAATGAGCAGTTCTTC.